The sequence of this T cell receptor beta chain was determined in a study of blood T cell repertoires in COVID-19. CDR3 length: 13 residues. V lost 2 bases to trimming and J lost 2 bases, with 9 bases between them. From germline, CDR1 is SQVTM and CDR2 ANQGSEA. In the authors' methods: Reference gene primer amplification in the assay estimated nucleated cell counts. Produced via immunoSEQ multiplex PCR; TCRdb's table is partial and in-frame only. That table gives V, J and clone size, and the DNA gave D and trimming. The sample has over 250,000 clones; approximately 90% are singletons. The participants were between roughly 18 and 90 years old and came from under 25 US areas. Assignments of participants to cohorts depended upon their own reported clinical history. The study counted Cohort 3 donors as recovered given two negative PCRs, clearance, or symptom resolution.

Sequenced sample: PBMCs or T cells enriched from blood (not recorded which). This TCR derives from a man aged 35-49 years who had recovered from COVID-19. The chain carries TRBV29-1 and TRBJ1-2; the D gene is possibly TRBD1 (6 bases). The CDR3 is CSVEHGQNYGYTF. DNA for the CDR3: TGCAGCGTTGAACACGGACAGAACTATGGCTACACCTTC.